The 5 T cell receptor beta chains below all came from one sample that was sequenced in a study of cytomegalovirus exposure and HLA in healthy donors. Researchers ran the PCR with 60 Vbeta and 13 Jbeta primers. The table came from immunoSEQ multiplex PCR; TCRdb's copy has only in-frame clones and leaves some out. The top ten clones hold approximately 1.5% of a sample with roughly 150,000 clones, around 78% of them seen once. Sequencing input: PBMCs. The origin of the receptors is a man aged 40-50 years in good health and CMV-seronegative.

CDR3 protein: CASSAIPAGGGETQYF. CDR3 DNA sequence: TGTGCCAGCAGTGCGATTCCAGCGGGAGGTGGAGAGACCCAGTACTTC. This sequence joins TRBV25-1 and TRBJ2-5; 9 bases map to TRBD2. Losses at the gene ends were 4 bases for V and 4 bases for J; bases not matched to a gene: 10. CDR1 is MGHDK and CDR2 is SYGVNS in the germline V gene. CDR3 size: 16 residues.

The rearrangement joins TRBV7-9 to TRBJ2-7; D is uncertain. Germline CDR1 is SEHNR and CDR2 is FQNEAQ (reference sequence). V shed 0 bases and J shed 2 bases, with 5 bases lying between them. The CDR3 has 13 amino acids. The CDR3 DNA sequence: TGTGCCAGCAGCTTAGCGGCAGCCTACGAGCAGTACTTC. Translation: CASSLAAAYEQYF.

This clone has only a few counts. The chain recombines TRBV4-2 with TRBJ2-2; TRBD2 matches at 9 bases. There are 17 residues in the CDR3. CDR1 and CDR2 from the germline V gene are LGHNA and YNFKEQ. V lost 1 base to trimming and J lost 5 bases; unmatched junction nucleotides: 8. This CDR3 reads CASSQADSGRGTGELFF. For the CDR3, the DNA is TGTGCCAGCAGCCAAGCGGATAGCGGGAGAGGAACCGGGGAGCTGTTTTTT.

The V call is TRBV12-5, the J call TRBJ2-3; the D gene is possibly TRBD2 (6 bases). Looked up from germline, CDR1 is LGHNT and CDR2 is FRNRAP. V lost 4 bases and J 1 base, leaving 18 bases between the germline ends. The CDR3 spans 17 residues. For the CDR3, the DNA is TGTGCTAGTGGTTGGGGGGAGCTAGTCAAGGGCACAGATACGCAGTATTTT. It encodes CASGWGELVKGTDTQYF.

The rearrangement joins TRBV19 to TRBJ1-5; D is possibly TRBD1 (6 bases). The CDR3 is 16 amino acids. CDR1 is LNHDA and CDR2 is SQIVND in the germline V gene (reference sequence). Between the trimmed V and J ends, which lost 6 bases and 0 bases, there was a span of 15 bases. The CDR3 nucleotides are TGTGCCAGTAGCCCGGACAGTATTGATAGCAATCAGCCCCAGCATTTT. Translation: CASSPDSIDSNQPQHF.